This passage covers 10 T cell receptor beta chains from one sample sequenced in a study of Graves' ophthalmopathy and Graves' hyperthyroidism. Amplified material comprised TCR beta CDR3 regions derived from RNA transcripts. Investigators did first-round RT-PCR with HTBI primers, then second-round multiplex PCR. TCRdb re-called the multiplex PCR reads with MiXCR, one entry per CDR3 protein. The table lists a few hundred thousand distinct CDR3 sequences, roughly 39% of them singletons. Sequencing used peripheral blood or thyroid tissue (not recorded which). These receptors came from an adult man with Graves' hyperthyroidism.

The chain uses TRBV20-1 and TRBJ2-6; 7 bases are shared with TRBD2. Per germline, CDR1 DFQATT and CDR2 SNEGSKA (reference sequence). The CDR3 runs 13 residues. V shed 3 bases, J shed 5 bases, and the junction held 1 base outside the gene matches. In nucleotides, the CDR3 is TGCAGTGCTAGGGGGACTAGGGCCAACGTCCTGACTTTC. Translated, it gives CSARGTRANVLTF.

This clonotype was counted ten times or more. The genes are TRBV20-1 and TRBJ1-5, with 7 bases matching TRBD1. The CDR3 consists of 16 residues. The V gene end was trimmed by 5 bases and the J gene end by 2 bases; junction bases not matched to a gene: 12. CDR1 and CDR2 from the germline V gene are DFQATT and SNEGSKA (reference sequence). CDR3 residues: CSAEDRQGYGNQPQHF. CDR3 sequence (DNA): TGCAGTGCTGAGGATCGACAGGGATACGGCAATCAGCCCCAGCATTTT.

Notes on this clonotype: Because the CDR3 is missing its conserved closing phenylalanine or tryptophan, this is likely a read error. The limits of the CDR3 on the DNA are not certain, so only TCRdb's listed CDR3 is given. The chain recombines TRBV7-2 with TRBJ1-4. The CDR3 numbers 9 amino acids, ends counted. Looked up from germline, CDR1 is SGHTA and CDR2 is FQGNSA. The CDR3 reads CASSRLAGG.

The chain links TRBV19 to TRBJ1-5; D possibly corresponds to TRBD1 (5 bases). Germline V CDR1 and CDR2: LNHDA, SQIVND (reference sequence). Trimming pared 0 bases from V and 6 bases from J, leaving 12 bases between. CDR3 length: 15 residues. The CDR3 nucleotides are TGTGCCAGTAGTATAGAACGGCAGGGAGGTCAGCCCCAGCATTTT. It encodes CASSIERQGGQPQHF.

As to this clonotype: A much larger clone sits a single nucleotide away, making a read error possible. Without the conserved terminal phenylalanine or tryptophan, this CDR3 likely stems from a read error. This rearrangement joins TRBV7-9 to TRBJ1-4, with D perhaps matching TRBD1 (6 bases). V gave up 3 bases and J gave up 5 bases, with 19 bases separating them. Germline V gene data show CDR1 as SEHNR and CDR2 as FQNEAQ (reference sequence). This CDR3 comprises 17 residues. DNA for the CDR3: TGTGCCAGCAGCTTGTATGGGTCGGCAGGGGAAAATGAAAAACTGTTTCTT. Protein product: CASSLYGSAGENEKLFL.

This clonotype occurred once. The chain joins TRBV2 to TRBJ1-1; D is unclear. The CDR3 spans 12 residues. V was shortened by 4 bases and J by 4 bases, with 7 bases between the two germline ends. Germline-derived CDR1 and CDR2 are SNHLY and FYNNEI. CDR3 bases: TGTGCCAGCAGTGGAGGTAGCACTGAAGCTTTCTTT. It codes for CASSGGSTEAFF.

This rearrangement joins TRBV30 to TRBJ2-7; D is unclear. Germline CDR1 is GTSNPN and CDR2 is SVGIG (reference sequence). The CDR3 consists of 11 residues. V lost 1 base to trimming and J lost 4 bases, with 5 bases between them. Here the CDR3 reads CAWSGWYEQYF. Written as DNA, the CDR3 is TGTGCCTGGAGTGGATGGTACGAGCAGTACTTC.

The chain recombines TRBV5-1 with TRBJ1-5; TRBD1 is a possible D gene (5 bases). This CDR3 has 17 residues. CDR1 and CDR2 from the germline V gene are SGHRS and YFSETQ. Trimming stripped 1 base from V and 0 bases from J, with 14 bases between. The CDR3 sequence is CASSLWSGHPSNQPQHF. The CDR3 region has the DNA TGCGCCAGCAGCTTGTGGTCTGGACACCCTAGCAATCAGCCCCAGCATTTT.

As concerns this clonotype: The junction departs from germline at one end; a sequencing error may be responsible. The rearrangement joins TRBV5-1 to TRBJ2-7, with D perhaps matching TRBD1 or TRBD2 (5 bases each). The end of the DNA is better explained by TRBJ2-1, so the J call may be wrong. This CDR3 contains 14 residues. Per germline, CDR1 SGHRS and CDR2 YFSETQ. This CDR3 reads CASSLDRGDNEQFF. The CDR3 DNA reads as TGTGCCAGCAGCTTGGATCGAGGGGACAATGAGCAGTTCTTC.

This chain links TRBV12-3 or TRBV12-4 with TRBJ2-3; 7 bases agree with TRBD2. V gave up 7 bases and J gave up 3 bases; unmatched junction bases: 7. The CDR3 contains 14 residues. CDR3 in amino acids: CASTVTGRTDTQYF. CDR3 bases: TGTGCCAGCACGGTCACCGGGAGGACAGATACGCAGTATTTT.